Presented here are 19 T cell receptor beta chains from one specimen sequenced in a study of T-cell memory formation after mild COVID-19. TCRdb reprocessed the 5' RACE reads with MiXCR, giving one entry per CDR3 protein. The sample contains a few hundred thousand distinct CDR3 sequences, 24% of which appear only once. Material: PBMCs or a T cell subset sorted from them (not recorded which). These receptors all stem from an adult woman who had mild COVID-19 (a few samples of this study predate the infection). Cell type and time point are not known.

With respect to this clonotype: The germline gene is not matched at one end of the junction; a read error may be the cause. CDR3 protein: CASSKEGLASNNEQFF. In DNA form, the CDR3 reads TGTGCCAGCAGCAAAGAGGGACTGGCAAGTAACAATGAGCAGTTCTTC. The chain couples TRBV4-2 to TRBJ2-1; TRBD2 is a possible D gene (6 bases). The CDR3 consists of 16 residues. CDR1 is LGHNA, CDR2 YNFKEQ, per germline.

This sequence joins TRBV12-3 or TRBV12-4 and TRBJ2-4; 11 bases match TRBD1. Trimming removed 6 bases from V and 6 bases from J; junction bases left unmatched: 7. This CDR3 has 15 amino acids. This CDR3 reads CASSPAGTGGNIQYF. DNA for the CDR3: TGTGCCAGCAGCCCAGCCGGGACAGGGGGAAACATTCAGTACTTC.

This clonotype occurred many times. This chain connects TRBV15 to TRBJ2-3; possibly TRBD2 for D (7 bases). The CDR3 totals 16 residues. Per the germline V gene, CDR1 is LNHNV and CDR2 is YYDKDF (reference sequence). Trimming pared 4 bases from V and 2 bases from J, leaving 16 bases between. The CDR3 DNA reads TGTGCCACCAGCAAAGGGGGGGGCAGGTCCACAGATACGCAGTATTTT. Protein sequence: CATSKGGGRSTDTQYF.

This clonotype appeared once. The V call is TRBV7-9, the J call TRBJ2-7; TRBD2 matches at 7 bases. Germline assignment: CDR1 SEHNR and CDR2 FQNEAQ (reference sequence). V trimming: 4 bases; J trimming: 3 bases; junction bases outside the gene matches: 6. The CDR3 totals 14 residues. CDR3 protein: CASSYTGDYYEQYF. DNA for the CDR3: TGTGCCAGCAGCTATACCGGGGACTACTACGAGCAGTACTTC.

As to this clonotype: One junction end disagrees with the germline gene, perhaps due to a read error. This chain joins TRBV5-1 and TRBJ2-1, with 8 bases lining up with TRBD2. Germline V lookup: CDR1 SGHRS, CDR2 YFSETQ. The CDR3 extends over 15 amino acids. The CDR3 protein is CSSSSREGLRNEQFF. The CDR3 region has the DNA TGCTCCAGCAGCTCCCGGGAGGGCCTAAGGAATGAGCAGTTCTTC.

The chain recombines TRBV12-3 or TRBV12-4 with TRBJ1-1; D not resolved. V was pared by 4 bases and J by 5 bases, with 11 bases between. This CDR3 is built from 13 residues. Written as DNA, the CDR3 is TGTGCCAGCAGTTCCACCACACCGACTGAAGCTTTCTTT. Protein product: CASSSTTPTEAFF.

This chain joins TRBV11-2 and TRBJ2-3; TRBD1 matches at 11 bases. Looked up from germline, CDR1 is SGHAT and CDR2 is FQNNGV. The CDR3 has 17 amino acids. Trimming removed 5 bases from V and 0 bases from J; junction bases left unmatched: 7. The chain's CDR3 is CASSPVRDRGSTDTQYF. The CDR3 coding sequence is TGTGCCAGCAGCCCCGTCCGGGACAGGGGGAGCACAGATACGCAGTATTTT.

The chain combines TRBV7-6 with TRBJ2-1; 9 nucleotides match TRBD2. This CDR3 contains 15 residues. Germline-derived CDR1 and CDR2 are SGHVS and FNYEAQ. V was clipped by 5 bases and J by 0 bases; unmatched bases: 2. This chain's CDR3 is CASSASGNSYNEQFF. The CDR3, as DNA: TGTGCCAGCAGCGCTAGCGGGAACTCCTACAATGAGCAGTTCTTC.

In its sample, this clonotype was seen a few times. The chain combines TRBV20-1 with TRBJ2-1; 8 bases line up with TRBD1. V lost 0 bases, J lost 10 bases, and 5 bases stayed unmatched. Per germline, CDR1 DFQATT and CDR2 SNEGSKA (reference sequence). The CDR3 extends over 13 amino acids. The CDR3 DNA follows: TGCAGTGCTAGAGATCTAGCAGGGGGCGAGCAGTTCTTC. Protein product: CSARDLAGGEQFF.

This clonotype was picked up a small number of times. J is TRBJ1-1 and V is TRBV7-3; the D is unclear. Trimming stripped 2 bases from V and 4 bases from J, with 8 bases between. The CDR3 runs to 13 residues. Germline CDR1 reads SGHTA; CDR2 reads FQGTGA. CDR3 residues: CASSLSMGTEAFF. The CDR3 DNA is TGTGCCAGCAGCTTATCGATGGGCACTGAAGCTTTCTTT.

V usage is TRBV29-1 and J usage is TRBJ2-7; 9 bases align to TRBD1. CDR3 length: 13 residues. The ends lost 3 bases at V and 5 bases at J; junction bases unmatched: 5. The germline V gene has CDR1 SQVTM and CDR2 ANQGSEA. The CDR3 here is CSVEGQGLDEQYF. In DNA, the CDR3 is TGCAGCGTTGAGGGACAGGGTCTCGACGAGCAGTACTTC.

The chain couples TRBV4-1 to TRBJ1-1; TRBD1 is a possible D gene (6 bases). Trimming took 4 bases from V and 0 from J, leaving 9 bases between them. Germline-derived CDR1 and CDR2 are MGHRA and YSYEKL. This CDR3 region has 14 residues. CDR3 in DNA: TGCGCCAGCAGCCGACAGGTCATGAACACTGAAGCTTTCTTT. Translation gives CASSRQVMNTEAFF.

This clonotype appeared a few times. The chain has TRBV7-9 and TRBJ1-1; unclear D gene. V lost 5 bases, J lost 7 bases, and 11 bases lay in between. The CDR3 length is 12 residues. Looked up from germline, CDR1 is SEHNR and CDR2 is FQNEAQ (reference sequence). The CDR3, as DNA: TGTGCCAGCAGCCCGGCCGGCGGTGAAGCTTTCTTT. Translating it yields CASSPAGGEAFF.

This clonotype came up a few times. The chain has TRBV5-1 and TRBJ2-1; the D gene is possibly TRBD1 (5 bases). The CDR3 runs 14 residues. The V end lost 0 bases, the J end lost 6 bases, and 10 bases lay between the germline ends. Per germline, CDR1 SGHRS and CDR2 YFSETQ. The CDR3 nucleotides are TGCGCCAGCAGCTTGGACAAGGGGCCCAATGAGCAGTTCTTC. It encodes CASSLDKGPNEQFF. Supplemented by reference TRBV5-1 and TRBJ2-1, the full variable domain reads KAGVTQTPRYLIKTRGQQVTLSCSPISGHRSVSWYQQTPGQGLQFLFEYFSETQRNKGNFPGRFSGRQFSNSRSEMNVSTLELGDSALYLCASSLDKGPNEQFFGPGTRLTVL.

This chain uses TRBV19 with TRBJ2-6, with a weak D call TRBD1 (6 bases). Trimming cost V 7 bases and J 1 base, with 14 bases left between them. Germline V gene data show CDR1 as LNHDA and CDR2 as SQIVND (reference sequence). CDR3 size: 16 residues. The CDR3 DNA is TGTGCCAGTAAAGGACAGCGGAGGTCTGGGGCCAACGTCCTGACTTTC. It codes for CASKGQRRSGANVLTF.

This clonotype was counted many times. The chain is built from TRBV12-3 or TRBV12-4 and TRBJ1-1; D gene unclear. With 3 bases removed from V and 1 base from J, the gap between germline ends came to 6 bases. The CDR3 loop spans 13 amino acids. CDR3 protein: CASSFAGNTEAFF. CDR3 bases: TGTGCCAGCAGTTTCGCGGGGAACACTGAAGCTTTCTTT.

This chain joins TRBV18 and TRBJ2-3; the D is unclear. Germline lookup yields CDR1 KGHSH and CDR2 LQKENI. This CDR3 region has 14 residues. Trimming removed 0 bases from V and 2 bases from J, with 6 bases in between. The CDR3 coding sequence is TGTGCCAGCTCACCACCGGTCTCCACAGATACGCAGTATTTT. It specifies CASSPPVSTDTQYF.

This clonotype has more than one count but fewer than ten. The CDR3 bases are TGTGCCAGCAGCCCATTTGAAGAGCAGTACTTC. This gives the protein CASSPFEEQYF. The V and J genes are TRBV11-2 and TRBJ2-7; D unclear. From germline, CDR1 is SGHAT and CDR2 FQNNGV. This CDR3 comprises 11 residues. V was cut by 5 bases and J by 7 bases, with 9 bases left in between.

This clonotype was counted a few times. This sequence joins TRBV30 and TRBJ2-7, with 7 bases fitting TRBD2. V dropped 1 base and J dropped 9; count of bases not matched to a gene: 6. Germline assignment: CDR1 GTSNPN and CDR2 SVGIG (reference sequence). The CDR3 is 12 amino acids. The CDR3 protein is CAWSASGARQYF. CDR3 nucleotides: TGTGCCTGGAGTGCGAGCGGGGCTCGGCAGTACTTC.